This T cell receptor (beta chain) was recovered during a study of shared clonotypes between healthy human individuals. Study overall: Used for every donor were three CD4 naive, three CD4 memory, two CD8 naive and one CD8 memory plate. General study findings and limits: Rarefaction indicated that sorted-subset sequencing remained incomplete although depth was large. Several donors showed sharing of roughly 5% of naive CD4 clonotypes.

There are a few counts of this clone. Its specificity is unknown. CDR3 length: 11 residues. Germline CDR1 MNHEY, CDR2 SVGAGI. V lost 5 bases to trimming and J lost 9 bases, with 8 bases between them. Sequencing used immunoSEQ multiplex PCR; TCRdb keeps in-frame clones, though not all of them. This table holds 600,000 to 750,000 clones, 72% found once. This sequence joins TRBV6-5 and TRBJ2-1, with a tentative D call TRBD2 (5 bases). The source material was memory CD4+ T cells sorted from blood. The subset is: CD45RA-negative fraction. This sequence was found in a woman younger than 45 in good health. Here the CDR3 DNA reads TGTGCCAGCAGTGGCGAGGGTGAGCAGTTCTTC. Protein: CASSGEGEQFF.